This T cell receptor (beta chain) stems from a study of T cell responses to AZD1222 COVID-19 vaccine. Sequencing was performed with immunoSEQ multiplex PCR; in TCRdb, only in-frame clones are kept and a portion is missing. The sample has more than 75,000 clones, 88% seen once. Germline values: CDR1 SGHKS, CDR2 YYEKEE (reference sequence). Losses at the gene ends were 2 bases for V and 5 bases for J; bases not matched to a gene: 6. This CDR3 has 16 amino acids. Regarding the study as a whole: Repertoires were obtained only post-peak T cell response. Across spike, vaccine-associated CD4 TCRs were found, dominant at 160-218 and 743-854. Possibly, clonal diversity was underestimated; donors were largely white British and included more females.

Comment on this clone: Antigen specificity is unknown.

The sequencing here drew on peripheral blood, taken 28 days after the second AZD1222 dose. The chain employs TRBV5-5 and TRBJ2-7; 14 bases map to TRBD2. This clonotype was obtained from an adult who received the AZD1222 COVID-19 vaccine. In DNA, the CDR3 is TGTGCCAGCAGCTTCCCTGGACTAGCGGGAGGCGACGAGCAGTACTTC. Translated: CASSFPGLAGGDEQYF.